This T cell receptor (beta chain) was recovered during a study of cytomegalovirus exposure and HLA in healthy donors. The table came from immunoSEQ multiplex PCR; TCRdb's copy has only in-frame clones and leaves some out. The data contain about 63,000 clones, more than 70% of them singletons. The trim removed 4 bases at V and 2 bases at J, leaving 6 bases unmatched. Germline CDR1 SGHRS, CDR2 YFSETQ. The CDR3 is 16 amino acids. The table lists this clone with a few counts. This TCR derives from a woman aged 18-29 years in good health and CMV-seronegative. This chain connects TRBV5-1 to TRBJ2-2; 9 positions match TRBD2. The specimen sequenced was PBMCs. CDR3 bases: TGCGCCAGCAGCCCGAGACTAGCGGATAACACCGGGGAGCTGTTTTTT. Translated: CASSPRLADNTGELFF.